The 8 T cell receptor beta chains reported below all come from one sample, sequenced in a study of shared clonotypes between healthy human individuals. Sequencing used immunoSEQ multiplex PCR; TCRdb keeps in-frame clones, though not all of them. The sample lists around 2.5 million clones, 90% to 95% occurring once. Specimen: naive CD4+ T cells from PBMCs. This sample's subset: CD45RA+ positively selected. Receptors were obtained from a man aged 18-30 years in good health. Some clones in this sample may be carry-over from other donors' samples.

The chain couples TRBV28 to TRBJ2-3, with 11 positions matching TRBD2. The CDR3 loop spans 20 amino acids. The V gene's germline CDR1 is MDHEN and CDR2 SYDVKM. Trimming at V came to 5 bases and at J to 4 bases, leaving 20 bases not matched to a gene. The CDR3 coding sequence is TGTGCCAGCAGTGCTCGGCCACTAGCGGGAGAGTGGGCTAGGCCAGATACGCAGTATTTT. Residues: CASSARPLAGEWARPDTQYF.

The rearrangement joins TRBV18 to TRBJ1-4; a possible D gene is TRBD1 (5 bases). Germline CDR1 reads KGHSH; CDR2 reads LQKENI. The CDR3 runs to 16 residues. V lost 3 bases, J lost 0 bases, and 11 bases lay in between. The CDR3 region has the DNA TGTGCCAGCTCACCGTCCGGGACCTCAACTAATGAAAAACTGTTTTTT. Encoded protein: CASSPSGTSTNEKLFF.

V is TRBV18 and J is TRBJ1-1; 8 bases are a match to TRBD1. The V and J ends lost 6 bases and 0 bases, in that order; junction bases with no gene match: 6. The germline V gene has CDR1 KGHSH and CDR2 LQKENI. This CDR3 region has 15 residues. The CDR3 spells CASSPGTGLNTEAFF. CDR3 in DNA: TGTGCCAGCTCCCCCGGGACAGGTCTGAACACTGAAGCTTTCTTT.

The chain has TRBV28 and TRBJ2-5; D is undetermined. This CDR3 contains 14 residues. With 1 base removed from V and 1 base from J, the gap between germline ends came to 7 bases. Germline assignment: CDR1 MDHEN and CDR2 SYDVKM. The CDR3 DNA is TGTGCCAGCAGTTTATCAGCCTCCCAAGAGACCCAGTACTTC. Translated: CASSLSASQETQYF.

This chain uses TRBV27 with TRBJ2-5, with 9 positions matching TRBD1. J gave up 5 bases and V 8 bases, and 9 bases lay outside the gene matches. CDR1 and CDR2 from the germline V gene are MNHEY and SMNVEV (reference sequence). The CDR3 contains 14 residues. The CDR3 is CASGGQGGWETQYF. As DNA, the CDR3 is TGTGCCAGCGGGGGACAGGGTGGATGGGAGACCCAGTACTTC.

The chain links TRBV5-1 to TRBJ2-7; weak D call: TRBD2 (5 bases). The CDR3 sequence is 12 residues long. V lost 4 bases and J 6 bases, leaving 11 bases between the germline ends. Germline V gene sequence: CDR1 SGHRS, CDR2 YFSETQ. The CDR3: CASSQVSGEQYF. The DNA of the CDR3 is TGCGCCAGCAGCCAGGTAAGCGGCGAGCAGTACTTC.

Concerning this clone itself: The same CDR3 also results from other DNA sequences found in this sample. This chain connects TRBV5-1 to TRBJ2-2; D may match TRBD1 or TRBD2 (5 bases each). The CDR3 loop spans 14 amino acids. V was trimmed by 4 bases and J by 4 bases, leaving 11 bases between them. CDR1 SGHRS and CDR2 YFSETQ come from the germline V gene. The CDR3 sequence is CASSPGQGTGELFF. The CDR3 DNA sequence: TGCGCCAGCAGCCCGGGGCAAGGCACCGGGGAGCTGTTTTTT.

The chain links TRBV7-3 to TRBJ2-7, with 7 bases fitting TRBD2. The CDR3 has 13 residues. Germline trimming cut 6 bases from V and 3 bases from J; bases unmatched to any gene: 5. CDR1 SGHTA and CDR2 FQGTGA come from the germline V gene. This CDR3 is CASSMTSSYEQYF. The CDR3 region has the DNA TGTGCCAGCAGTATGACTAGCAGCTACGAGCAGTACTTC.